The next 2 T cell receptor beta chains were all read from a single sample in a study of cytomegalovirus exposure and HLA in healthy donors (dated by TCRdb to 2016 to 2017). The method was the immunoSEQ multiplex PCR assay. A mixture of 60 forward primers for TCR Vbeta segments and 13 reverse primers for TCR Jbeta segments was used in the multiplex PCR. Sourced from immuneACCESS, this table was stored by TCRdb with only in-frame sequences that have V and J called. A share of the clones is absent; for the studies checked, an unresolved V gene accounts for under half, and the remainder has no known explanation. This sample's clone table shows some 75,000 clones. Jointly, the top ten make up about 0.82% of the sample. Input material: PBMCs. The receptors originated from a boy younger than 18 in good health and CMV-seronegative.

Points on this clone: At one end, the junction sequence differs from germline, possibly due to a read error. The chain's CDR3 is CATSRAGTGSTRGGYTF. The CDR3, as DNA: TGTGCCACCAGCAGGGCCGGGACAGGGTCGACGAGGGGAGGCTATACCTTC. The chain couples TRBV15 to TRBJ1-2; 9 bases line up with TRBD1. Germline CDR1 reads LNHNV; CDR2 reads YYDKDF (reference sequence). The CDR3 contains 17 residues.

The chain recombines TRBV27 with TRBJ2-7; 8 bases match TRBD1. This CDR3 is built from 14 residues. The germline gives CDR1 MNHEY, CDR2 SMNVEV (reference sequence). The ends lost 6 bases at V and 4 bases at J; junction bases unmatched: 8. CDR3 bases: TGTGCCAGCAGGGTTGCAGGGGGCATATACGAGCAGTACTTC. The encoded protein is CASRVAGGIYEQYF.